Listed here is a single T cell receptor (beta chain). Its antigen is currently unknown. These data belong to a study of cytomegalovirus exposure and HLA in healthy donors. Study results and limitations: Rarity characterized most TCR sequences, yet some public TCRs appeared in many donors. TCR beta V- and J-gene trimming, according to a later analysis, was linked to a missense DCLRE1C variant. Owing to their indistinguishability, certain V segments, notably TRBV6-2 and TRBV6-3, were excluded.

The CDR3 consists of 17 residues. Germline V CDR1 and CDR2: SQVTM, ANQGSEA. Unmatched junction bases numbered 18, after V lost 4 bases and J lost 5 bases. A multiplex PCR was run with 60 Vbeta primers and 13 Jbeta primers. Using immunoSEQ multiplex PCR, the repertoire was profiled, and TCRdb retains in-frame clones only, with some absent. Found here are tens of thousands of clones; the top ten clones hold approximately 15%. The sequence was collected from a man in his forties or fifties in good health and CMV-seropositive. Sequenced material: PBMCs. The V call is TRBV29-1, the J call TRBJ2-7; 9 bases map to TRBD2. CDR3 bases: TGCAGCGTTGTGGGGCCTACGACTAGCGGAGGGCCTCACGAGCAGTACTTC. It is translated as CSVVGPTTSGGPHEQYF.